This TCR beta chain derives from a study of blood T cell repertoires in COVID-19. Study details: PBMCs, B-cell-depleted T cells, or T cells were the source of the cDNA or gDNA that made up the material.

Trimming cost V 0 bases and J 7 bases, with 10 bases left between them. Germline V gene sequence: CDR1 KGHSY, CDR2 FQNENV. The CDR3 length is 15 residues. Authors' analysis steps: Reference gene primer amplification gave estimated nucleated cell counts. The protocol was immunoSEQ multiplex PCR, while the TCRdb copy is restricted to in-frame clones and leaves out a portion. Clone size and the V and J calls come from that table; the DNA yielded D and trimming. The repertoire holds about 210,000 clones, with about 76% as singletons. This clone was recorded a few times. Everyone who took part was roughly 18 to 95 years old, and they came from some 23 US areas. Participants had their cohort set by participant-reported clinical history.

The rearrangement links TRBV16 to TRBJ1-6; D is perhaps TRBD1 (5 bases). The source is a woman aged 45 to 65 with acute COVID-19. The specimen was PBMCs or T cells enriched from blood (not recorded which). CDR3 nucleotide sequence: TGTGCCAGCAGCCAATCGGGAACAGGCAATTCACCCCTCCACTTT. Translation gives CASSQSGTGNSPLHF.